Presented here are 8 T cell receptor beta chains from one specimen sequenced in a study of cytomegalovirus exposure and HLA in healthy donors. With 60 Vbeta and 13 Jbeta primers, the PCR was carried out. TCRdb keeps only in-frame clones here, not all; method: immunoSEQ multiplex PCR. This table has more than 85,000 clones, around 80% appearing once. The specimen sequenced was PBMCs. The source of these receptors is a man aged 35-49 years in good health and CMV-seropositive.

The V and J genes are TRBV5-5 and TRBJ2-7, with D possibly matching TRBD1 (5 bases). This CDR3 is built from 16 residues. Germline CDR1 is SGHKS and CDR2 is YYEKEE (reference sequence). V lost 4 bases to trimming and J lost 3 bases, with 20 bases between them. CDR3 DNA: TGTGCCAGCAGCCCGAATGTAGGCAGGGAAAACTACGAGCAGTACTTC. The encoded protein is CASSPNVGRENYEQYF.

Concerning this clone itself: Other DNA sequences in the same sample also yield this CDR3. This chain joins TRBV5-1 and TRBJ2-5; 9 nucleotides line up with TRBD2. The CDR3 spans 15 residues. V lost 2 bases, J lost 5 bases, and 7 bases stayed unmatched. CDR1 and CDR2 from the germline V gene are SGHRS and YFSETQ. CDR3 coding DNA: TGCGCCAGCAGCTTAGTAGCGGGAGTGAGGGAGACCCAGTACTTC. This gives the protein CASSLVAGVRETQYF.

This clone showed up just once. V usage is TRBV30 and J usage is TRBJ1-6; maybe TRBD1 (6 bases). Germline CDR1 reads GTSNPN; CDR2 reads SVGIG (reference sequence). This CDR3 region has 12 residues. The CDR3 loop reads CAATTGISPLHF. CDR3 nucleotide sequence: TGTGCTGCTACCACAGGGATCTCACCCCTCCACTTT.

The J gene is TRBJ2-3, the V gene TRBV25-1; no definite D call. V gave up 4 bases and J gave up 3 bases, with 17 bases separating them. The CDR3 length is 16 residues. Germline values: CDR1 MGHDK, CDR2 SYGVNS. The CDR3 is CASSGQQSARTDTQYF. In DNA form, the CDR3 reads TGTGCCAGCAGTGGCCAACAATCCGCGAGGACAGATACGCAGTATTTT.

The V gene is TRBV9, the J gene TRBJ1-1; the match to TRBD1 covers 12 bases. The CDR3 consists of 16 residues. Germline assignment: CDR1 SGDLS and CDR2 YYNGEE. Trimming removed 7 bases from V and 5 bases from J; junction bases left unmatched: 12. DNA of the CDR3: TGTGCCAGCGGCCGGGGACAGGGGGCAATTGGTACTGAAGCTTTCTTT. This translates into CASGRGQGAIGTEAFF.

The chain has TRBV9 and TRBJ2-3; 7 bases map to TRBD2. The CDR3 runs 14 residues. Germline loops: CDR1 SGDLS, CDR2 YYNGEE. The V and J ends lost 2 bases and 2 bases, in that order; junction bases with no gene match: 2. For the CDR3, the DNA is TGTGCCAGCAGCGTTGGGAGGGCCACAGATACGCAGTATTTT. Its protein product is CASSVGRATDTQYF. Full variable domain (outside the CDR3, taken from reference TRBV9 and TRBJ2-3): DSGVTQTPKHLITATGQRVTLRCSPRSGDLSVYWYQQSLDQGLQFLIQYYNGEERAKGNILERFSAQQFPDLHSELNLSSLELGDSALYFCASSVGRATDTQYFGPGTRLTVL.

The rearrangement uses TRBV4-3 and TRBJ2-2, with 10 positions matching TRBD2. The CDR3 extends over 15 amino acids. The J segment lost 5 bases and the V segment lost 6 bases, leaving 6 bases of the junction unmatched. Germline CDR1 reads LGHNA; CDR2 reads YSLEER. CDR3 coding DNA: TGCGCCAGCAGTCAGATGGGACTAGCGACCGGGGAGCTGTTTTTT. Protein product: CASSQMGLATGELFF.

This chain joins TRBV7-3 and TRBJ2-4; a possible D gene is TRBD2 (7 bases). Trimming cost V 5 bases and J 8 bases, with 13 bases left between them. The CDR3 runs 13 residues. Per germline, CDR1 SGHTA and CDR2 FQGTGA. In nucleotides, the CDR3 is TGTGCCAGCAGCCCTAGGGGGAGGGACATTCAGTACTTC. Its protein is CASSPRGRDIQYF.